This TCR beta chain stems from a study of vaccination and CD4 T cells after COVID-19 (dated 2022 in TCRdb). Broadly, across the study: SARS-CoV-2 positivity had been established in the convalescent patients by nasal swab PCR, and mild disease was recorded in nine of these patients and severe disease in one. In the convalescent cohort there were six males and four females, among whom were two Hispanic individuals, seven Caucasians, two Asians and one multiracial person. Participants received two doses of either the Pfizer-BioNTech BNT162b2 vaccine (n=8) or the Moderna mRNA-1273 vaccine (n=2). Post-COVID blood samples were collected from convalescent patients a median of about 92 days after diagnosis, with a range of about 30 to 161 days. The time from the second vaccine dose to post-vaccine blood sampling had a median of roughly 72 days and ranged from roughly 12 to 250 days. The cultures were stimulated with overlapping spike peptide pools from SARS-CoV-2 and from the common cold coronaviruses HCoV-NL63, HCoV-OC43 and HCoV-229E. Control cultures used a CEFX viral epitope pool as positive control, an HIV-1 Nef peptide pool as negative control, or no peptide. The spike-specific CD4+ TCR repertoire was compared before and after mRNA vaccination in nine to ten COVID-19 convalescent patients and a few infection-naive healthy vaccine recipients. Overall study outcomes, separate from this receptor: Nearly all vaccine-specific clones in convalescent patients (304 of 307) were mono-reactive for SARS-CoV-2 spike rather than cross-reactive with common cold coronaviruses. The median count of SARS-CoV-2-reactive clonotypes went up from 21 after infection to around 38 after vaccination, although the change was not significant. The study included relatively few convalescent patients and did not analyze early timepoints after natural infection. Among the post-vaccine SARS-CoV-2-reactive clones in convalescent patients, a median around 85% showed up only after vaccination, which suggests vaccine-specific priming.

The CDR3 starts with the cysteine, ends with the phenylalanine, and has 13 residues. The read is trimmed to its CDR3 DNA, 39 bases read in frame from base 1. For this chain, trimming is 6 bases at the V end and 5 bases at the J end, and the number of junction bases without a gene match is 5. For CDR1 and CDR2, the germline V gene lists MNHEY and SVGEGT. Read against the paper, the sample's treatment or condition label means: roughly 10-day PBMC culture with coronavirus spike peptide pools or control peptides (ViraFEST assay). To expand antigen-specific T cells with peptide pools and then pick out the expanded clonotypes through TCR sequencing, the study relied on the ViraFEST assay. Positive SARS-CoV-2 PCR tests in the convalescent patients dated from March to December 2020, before Alpha, Beta and Delta variants emerged in the United States. PBMCs were cultured at roughly 2 million per well in IMDM supplemented with approximately 5% human AB serum and around 9.5 IU/ml IL-2, with approximately 10 ug/ml peptide pools added. Half of the culture medium was replaced with fresh IL-2-containing medium on days 3 and 7. CD4+ T cells were isolated after roughly 9 days of culture through negative selection using the EasySep CD4+ T cell isolation kit. Ficoll-Paque Plus gradient centrifugation was used to isolate PBMCs from whole blood, and the isolated PBMCs were then either used fresh or cryopreserved at -140C. Each culture condition was generally run in triplicate wells.

Library prep was done by PCR. TCR sequencing of DNA from cultured CD4+ T cells used the Oncomine TCR Beta short-read assay at the Johns Hopkins FTIC core. Genomic DNA was extracted from the cultured CD4+ T cells with the QIAamp micro DNA kit. The Oncomine TCR Beta libraries from cultured CD4+ T cells were pooled using unique dual indexes and then sequenced on an Illumina iSeq 100. Per the authors' processing: Non-productive sequences were removed, and CDR3s that did not start with C, did not end with F or W, or were shorter than 7 amino acids were discarded. Antigen-specific clonotypes were identified using the MANAFEST web application through comparison of peptide-stimulated wells with reference and other culture wells. To be called positive, a clone needed an FDR below 0.05, an odds ratio above 5, and a productive frequency above 0.1% in at least two of three replicate wells. Cross-reactive clonotypes were defined as significantly expanded in both SARS-CoV-2 spike wells and at least one common cold coronavirus spike condition. Similarity between CDR3 sequences was evaluated in R version 3.6.1 using Levenshtein distances (stringdist) and unrooted phylogenetic trees (ape). The public reads were run again by TCRdb, first through fastp at Q25 and then through MiXCR, and only productive beta chains were kept. Merged by CDR3 protein, the rows form single entries marked with the most common genes and DNA. TCRdb assigned the V and J calls; the authors' analysis was not used. Across this sample there are some 25,000 distinct CDR3 sequences, with about 64% seen only once. The ten biggest clones cover about 4.9% of the sample.

Of note for this clonotype: It lacks a known antigen. No much larger clone is present one base from it, and per-base qualities are unavailable.

The chain joins TRBV6-2 or TRBV6-3 to TRBJ2-5, and 8 junction bases match TRBD2. The receptor was isolated from a human donor who had recovered from COVID-19. Sample: CD4+ T cells from blood, cultured in vitro. The CDR3 in this case is CASRSSGSETQYF. The nucleotides are TGTGCCAGCAGATCAAGCGGGAGTGAGACCCAGTACTTC.